This T cell receptor beta chain is drawn from a study of OX40 agonist ivuxolimab in advanced cancers. Study-wide background: The drug used for patients, ivuxolimab, was an agonistic anti-OX40 (CD134) antibody. General study findings and limits: Still undetermined is the antigen specificity of the expanded peripheral T cells.

Clones were sequenced by immunoSEQ multiplex PCR, and TCRdb holds only the in-frame ones, with some missing. The sample contains roughly 86,000 clones, 92% of which appear only once. The CDR3 runs to 15 residues. CDR1 SGHRS and CDR2 YFSETQ come from the germline V gene. Comments on this clone: Antigen: not known. The junction shows a germline mismatch at one end, possibly a read error.

On cycle 4 day 1 and cycle 7 day 1, as well as at baseline, blood was sampled. The sample consisted of CD4+ or CD8+ T cells sorted from blood, taken in a trial of the OX40 agonist ivuxolimab. The TCR was taken from an adult with an advanced solid tumor such as melanoma, head and neck, liver or kidney cancer. The chain combines TRBV5-1 with TRBJ2-7; D assignment may be TRBD1 or TRBD2 (5 bases each). In DNA, the CDR3 is TGCGCCAGCAGCCAGCACCGGGACGCAAGCCTACGAATGAACTTC. The encoded protein is CASSQHRDASLRMNF.